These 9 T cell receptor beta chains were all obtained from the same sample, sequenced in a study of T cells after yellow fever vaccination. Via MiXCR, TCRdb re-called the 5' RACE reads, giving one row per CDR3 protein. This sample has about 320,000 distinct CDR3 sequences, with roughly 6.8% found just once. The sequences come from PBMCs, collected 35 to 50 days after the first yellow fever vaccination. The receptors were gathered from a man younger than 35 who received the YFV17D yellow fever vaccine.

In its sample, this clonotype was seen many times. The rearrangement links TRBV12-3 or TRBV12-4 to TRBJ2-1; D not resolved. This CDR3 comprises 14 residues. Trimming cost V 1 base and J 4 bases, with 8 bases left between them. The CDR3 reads CASSLVATYNEQFF. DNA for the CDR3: TGTGCCAGCAGTTTAGTAGCTACTTACAATGAGCAGTTCTTC.

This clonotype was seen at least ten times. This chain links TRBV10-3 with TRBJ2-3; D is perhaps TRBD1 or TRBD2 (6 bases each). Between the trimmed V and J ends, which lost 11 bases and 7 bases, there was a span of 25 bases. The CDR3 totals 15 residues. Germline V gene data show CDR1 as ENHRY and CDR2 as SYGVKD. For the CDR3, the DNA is TGTGCCGTCGGGACATCGAAGGGGGGCGGAAATACGCAGTATTTT. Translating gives CAVGTSKGGGNTQYF.

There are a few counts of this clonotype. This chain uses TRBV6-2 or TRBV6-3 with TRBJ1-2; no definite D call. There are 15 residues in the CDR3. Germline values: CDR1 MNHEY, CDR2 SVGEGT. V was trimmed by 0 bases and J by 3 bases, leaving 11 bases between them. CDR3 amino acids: CASSYSIAEHYGYTF. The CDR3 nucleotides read TGTGCCAGCAGTTACTCGATCGCAGAGCACTATGGCTACACCTTC.

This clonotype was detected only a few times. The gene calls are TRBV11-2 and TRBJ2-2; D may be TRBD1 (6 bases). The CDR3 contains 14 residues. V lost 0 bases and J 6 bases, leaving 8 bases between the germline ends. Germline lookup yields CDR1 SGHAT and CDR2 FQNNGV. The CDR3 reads CASSLDPGAGELFF. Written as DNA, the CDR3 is TGTGCCAGCAGCTTAGATCCAGGGGCCGGGGAGCTGTTTTTT. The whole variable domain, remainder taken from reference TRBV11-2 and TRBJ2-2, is EAGVAQSPRYKIIEKRQSVAFWCNPISGHATLYWYQQILGQGPKLLIQFQNNGVVDDSQLPKDRFSAERLKGVDSTLKIQPAKLEDSAVYLCASSLDPGAGELFFGEGSRLTVL.

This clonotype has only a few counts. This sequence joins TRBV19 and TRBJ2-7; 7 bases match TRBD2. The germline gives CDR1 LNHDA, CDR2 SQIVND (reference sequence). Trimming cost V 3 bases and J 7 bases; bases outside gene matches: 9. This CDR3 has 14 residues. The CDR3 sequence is CASSIREDQMEQYF. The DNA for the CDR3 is TGTGCCAGTAGTATTCGGGAGGATCAAATGGAGCAGTACTTC.

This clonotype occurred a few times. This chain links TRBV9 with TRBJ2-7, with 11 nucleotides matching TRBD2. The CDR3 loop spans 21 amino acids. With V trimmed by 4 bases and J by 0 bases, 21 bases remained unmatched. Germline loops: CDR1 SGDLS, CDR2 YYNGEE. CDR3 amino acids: CASSPRPSGLAGGLDSYEQYV. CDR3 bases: TGTGCCAGCAGCCCAAGGCCGAGCGGGCTAGCGGGGGGACTCGACTCCTACGAGCAGTACGTC.

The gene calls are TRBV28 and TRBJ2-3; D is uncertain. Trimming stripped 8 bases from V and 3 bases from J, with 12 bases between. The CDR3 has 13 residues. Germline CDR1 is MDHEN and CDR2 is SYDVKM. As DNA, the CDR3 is TGTGCCAGCTGGCCACAGACTACAGATACGCAGTATTTT. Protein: CASWPQTTDTQYF.

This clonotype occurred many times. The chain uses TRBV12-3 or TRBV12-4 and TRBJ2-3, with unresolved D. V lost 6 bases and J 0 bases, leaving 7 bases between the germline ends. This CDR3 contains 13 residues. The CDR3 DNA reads TGTGCCAGCAGCTTACCGAGCACAGATACGCAGTATTTT. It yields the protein CASSLPSTDTQYF.

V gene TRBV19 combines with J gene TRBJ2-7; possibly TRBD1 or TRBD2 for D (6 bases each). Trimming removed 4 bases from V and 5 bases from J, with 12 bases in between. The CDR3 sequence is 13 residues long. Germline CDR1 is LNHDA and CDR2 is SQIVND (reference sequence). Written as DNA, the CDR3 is TGTGCCAGTAGTAAACAGGGAGGCGACGAGCAGTACTTC. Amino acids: CASSKQGGDEQYF. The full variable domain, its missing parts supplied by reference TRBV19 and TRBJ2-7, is DGGITQSPKYLFRKEGQNVTLSCEQNLNHDAMYWYRQDPGQGLRLIYYSQIVNDFQKGDIAEGYSVSREKKESFPLTVTSAQKNPTAFYLCASSKQGGDEQYFGPGTRLTVT.